One T cell receptor (beta chain) is described in this entry. No antigen is known for it. Within one base of it there is no much larger clone, and no base qualities were kept. CDR1 and CDR2 are read off the germline V gene as WSHSY and SAAADI. CDR3 length: 14 amino acids, cysteine to phenylalanine. Only the CDR3 part of the read is kept: 42 bases, read in frame from the first base. V is clipped by 5 bases and J by 4 bases, and the sequence between their germline boundaries is 14 bases long. The sample is drawn from a study of blood T cell repertoires in COVID-19 (TCRdb year 2020). Some background on the complete study: Samples from collaborators originated in the United States, Italy and Spain and spanned both the acute and convalescent phases of COVID-19. The repertoires were made available in a free public database intended to serve as a resource for research on the immune response to SARS-CoV-2. Samples were obtained from the ongoing ImmuneRACE study (first 160 participants) and from 950 to 1,500 subjects provided by 6 global collaborators. Where available, HLA class I and class II types were obtained from metadata supplied by the sample provider rather than from assay-based typing. The material from the prospective study consisted of cDNA or gDNA derived from T cells, B-cell-depleted T cells, or PBMCs. The dataset comprised deeply sampled blood TCRbeta repertoires from subjects exposed to, actively infected with, or recovered from COVID-19. Sample metadata almost always included a de-identified subject ID, COVID-19 status, age in years and sex. What the work shows at the level of the full study, not this receptor alone: Clinical and demographic metadata were provided uncurated, with the amount varying by source and participant.

Whole blood was collected in K2EDTA tubes by collaborating institutions according to the institutions' own protocols. For TCRbeta analysis, collaborators shipped samples in one of three forms: frozen whole blood, isolated PBMCs, or DNA extracted from either of those sample types. The immunoSEQ Assay, a bias-controlled multiplex PCR, was used to amplify TCRbeta CDR3 regions from genomic DNA. Per the original workflow: The number of nucleated cells in each sample was estimated from the amplification of reference gene primers within the assay. To quantify the absolute abundance of each unique TCRbeta CDR3 rearrangement, sequence reads were collapsed and filtered. Productive Simpson clonality was computed per sample as the square root of Simpson's diversity index over productive rearrangements. TCRdb re-hosts the immuneACCESS table, in-frame sequences only. Its copies lack some clones; in the studies checked, an unresolved V gene accounts for under half of them, and the cause for the rest is not known. The V and J calls and clone size are taken from that table; D and trimming were inferred from the DNA. Counted in this sample were tens of thousands of clones; 89% of them appeared once. The ten largest make up 4.9% of the sample.

This sequence originates from a man aged 55 to 69 with active COVID-19. Sequencing input: peripheral blood. Recombination linked TRBV10-2 to TRBJ2-5, with a weak D call of TRBD1 (5 bases match). CDR3 region: CASSQGSDRETQYF. The nucleotide sequence reads as follows: TGCGCCAGCAGTCAGGGAAGCGACCGAGAGACCCAGTACTTC.